Sequencing of this T cell receptor beta chain was carried out in a study of T cell changes during pregnancy in multiple sclerosis. Trimming pared 0 bases from V and 4 bases from J, leaving 9 bases between. Germline V gene sequence: CDR1 KGHSY, CDR2 FQNENV. This CDR3 spans 15 amino acids. Assay used: immunoSEQ multiplex PCR; TCRdb lists only in-frame clones, some missing. The repertoire holds some 94,000 clones, with approximately 89% as singletons. The sample was peripheral blood, taken in the first trimester of pregnancy. The chain recombines TRBV16 with TRBJ1-4; D uncertain. The TCR was taken from a female donor in good health, enrolled as a control in a pregnancy study. As DNA, the CDR3 is TGTGCCAGCAGCCAATCCGGGAGCCTTAATGAAAAACTGTTTTTT. This translates into CASSQSGSLNEKLFF.